These T cell receptor beta chains were read from a single sample in a study of CD8+CD57+ T cells in acquired aplastic anemia. In TCRdb, the reads were re-called with MiXCR into one record per CDR3 protein. The sample consists of under 200,000 distinct CDR3 sequences, around 45% of them appearing once. Specimen: sorted CD4+, CD8+, or CD8+CD57+ T cells (not recorded which) from PBMCs. The receptors were sampled from a human donor in good health. The CDR3 runs from the conserved cysteine through the conserved F or W. Each record gives: CDR3 length, D gene, J gene, clone size, V gene, CDR3 DNA, CDR3 protein. A D gene is named only where the DNA matches it firmly. Not all rows give a size; the values are once, few, many and, for expanded clones, a class.

len: 14; d_gene: TRBD1; j_gene: TRBJ2-7; abundance: few; v_gene: TRBV18; CDR3nt: TGTGCCAGCTCACCACCGGGACAGTCCTACGAGCAGTACTTC; CDR3aa: CASSPPGQSYEQYF
len: 14; d_gene: .; j_gene: TRBJ1-4; abundance: few; v_gene: TRBV27; CDR3nt: TGTGCCAGCAGTTCACTTCAGGGGCGTGAAAAACTGTTTTTT; CDR3aa: CASSSLQGREKLFF
len: 16; d_gene: TRBD2; j_gene: TRBJ2-3; abundance: .; v_gene: TRBV4-2; CDR3nt: TGTGCCAGCAGCCAACGGACTAGCGGGAGTACAGATACGCAGTATTTT; CDR3aa: CASSQRTSGSTDTQYF
len: 12; d_gene: .; j_gene: TRBJ1-1; abundance: medium-sized; v_gene: TRBV13; CDR3nt: TGTGCCAGCAGCCTGAGTGGGCCTGAAGCTTTCTTT; CDR3aa: CASSLSGPEAFF
len: 14; d_gene: .; j_gene: TRBJ2-1; abundance: many; v_gene: TRBV7-2; CDR3nt: TGTGCCAGCAGTTTTTCTAGCAGCCGCAATGAGCAGTTCTTC; CDR3aa: CASSFSSSRNEQFF
len: 11; d_gene: .; j_gene: TRBJ2-7; abundance: .; v_gene: TRBV20-1; CDR3nt: TGCAGTGTCGGCACCTCCTACGAGCAGTACTTC; CDR3aa: CSVGTSYEQYF
len: 12; d_gene: TRBD1; j_gene: TRBJ1-1; abundance: many; v_gene: TRBV15; CDR3nt: TGTGCCACCAGCGGGACAGGTTTAGTAGCTTTCTTT; CDR3aa: CATSGTGLVAFF
len: 15; d_gene: .; j_gene: TRBJ1-5; abundance: .; v_gene: TRBV19; CDR3nt: TGTGCCAGTAGTATTGGGACCCAACCTGGGCAGCCCCAGCATTTT; CDR3aa: CASSIGTQPGQPQHF
len: 14; d_gene: .; j_gene: TRBJ2-7; abundance: .; v_gene: TRBV19; CDR3nt: TGTGCCAGTAGTATAGGGGTCTCTCCCTACGAGCAGTACTTC; CDR3aa: CASSIGVSPYEQYF
len: 17; d_gene: TRBD1; j_gene: TRBJ1-5; abundance: .; v_gene: TRBV30; CDR3nt: TGTGCCTGGAGTCCCCGACAGGGTAAGGGGTATGGGCGGCCCCAGCATTTT; CDR3aa: CAWSPRQGKGYGRPQHF
len: 18; d_gene: TRBD2; j_gene: TRBJ2-2; abundance: many; v_gene: TRBV11-1; CDR3nt: TGTGCCAGCAGCCCTTCCGTCCTAGCGGGGGGGCTGGCCGGGGAGCTGTTTTTT; CDR3aa: CASSPSVLAGGLAGELFF
len: 14; d_gene: .; j_gene: TRBJ2-3; abundance: once; v_gene: TRBV3-1; CDR3nt: TGTGCCAGCAACCAGGGGCTAGGTGCAGATACGCAGTATTTT; CDR3aa: CASNQGLGADTQYF
len: 12; d_gene: .; j_gene: TRBJ1-4; abundance: .; v_gene: TRBV29-1; CDR3nt: TGCAGCGCCGGCGCGGCGGGTGAAAAACTGTTTTTT; CDR3aa: CSAGAAGEKLFF
len: 8; d_gene: .; j_gene: TRBJ1-4; abundance: .; v_gene: TRBV2; CDR3nt: TGTGCCAGCAGTGACTGGGGTTTT; CDR3aa: CASSDWGF
len: 15; d_gene: .; j_gene: TRBJ1-1; abundance: .; v_gene: TRBV25-1; CDR3nt: TGTGCCAGCAGTGAATCGCAGGGGATAAACACTGAAGCTTTCTTT; CDR3aa: CASSESQGINTEAFF
len: 13; d_gene: TRBD2; j_gene: TRBJ2-5; abundance: many; v_gene: TRBV20-1; CDR3nt: TGCAGTGTCTCGGGGGGGCTAGCGGCGACCCAGTACTTC; CDR3aa: CSVSGGLAATQYF
len: 15; d_gene: TRBD2; j_gene: TRBJ2-5; abundance: few; v_gene: TRBV5-4; CDR3nt: TGTGCCAGCAGCCGGACTAGCGCGCTGCAAGAGACCCAGTACTTC; CDR3aa: CASSRTSALQETQYF
len: 12; d_gene: .; j_gene: TRBJ2-2; abundance: many; v_gene: TRBV7-9; CDR3nt: TGTGCCAGCACCAGATCCACCGGGGAGCTGTTTTTT; CDR3aa: CASTRSTGELFF
len: 12; d_gene: TRBD1; j_gene: TRBJ1-6; abundance: .; v_gene: TRBV29-1; CDR3nt: TGCAGCGTTGTAGGGACAGGGGGCTCCCTCCACTTT; CDR3aa: CSVVGTGGSLHF
len: 14; d_gene: TRBD1; j_gene: TRBJ2-1; abundance: .; v_gene: TRBV24-1; CDR3nt: TGTGCCACCAGTGATCCCGACAGGGTTCGTGAGCAGTTCTTC; CDR3aa: CATSDPDRVREQFF
len: 11; d_gene: .; j_gene: TRBJ2-3; abundance: few; v_gene: TRBV7-9; CDR3nt: TGTGCCAGCAGCTTATTGACGACGCAGTATTTT; CDR3aa: CASSLLTTQYF
len: 14; d_gene: TRBD1; j_gene: TRBJ1-6; abundance: .; v_gene: TRBV11-2; CDR3nt: TGTGCCAGCAGTCACAACAGGGGTAATTCACCCCTCCACTTT; CDR3aa: CASSHNRGNSPLHF
len: 13; d_gene: TRBD1; j_gene: TRBJ2-3; abundance: many; v_gene: TRBV10-2; CDR3nt: TGCGCCGTTCCCGGGACAGGGACAGATACGCAGTATTTT; CDR3aa: CAVPGTGTDTQYF
len: 12; d_gene: .; j_gene: TRBJ2-7; abundance: many; v_gene: TRBV3-1; CDR3nt: TGTGCCAGCAGCCAGCACACATCCGAGCAGTACTTC; CDR3aa: CASSQHTSEQYF
len: 13; d_gene: TRBD1; j_gene: TRBJ1-2; abundance: many; v_gene: TRBV6-1; CDR3nt: TGTGCCAGCAGGGGACAGGGGGCCGATGGCTACACCTTC; CDR3aa: CASRGQGADGYTF
len: 17; d_gene: TRBD2; j_gene: TRBJ2-1; abundance: many; v_gene: TRBV9; CDR3nt: TGTGCCAGCAGCGTAGAGGTCTGGGGGACTAGCGGTCAGGGGCAGTTCTTC; CDR3aa: CASSVEVWGTSGQGQFF
len: 15; d_gene: TRBD1; j_gene: TRBJ2-1; abundance: .; v_gene: TRBV7-8; CDR3nt: TGTGCCAGCTCACCTCCCCGACAGGGGTACAATGAGCAGTTCTTC; CDR3aa: CASSPPRQGYNEQFF
len: 14; d_gene: .; j_gene: TRBJ1-2; abundance: .; v_gene: TRBV20-1; CDR3nt: TGCAGTGCCAATATAATCAGGGAGATCTATGGCTACACCTTC; CDR3aa: CSANIIREIYGYTF
len: 15; d_gene: .; j_gene: TRBJ2-1; abundance: many; v_gene: TRBV4-1; CDR3nt: TGCGCCAGCAGCCGACTAGGTATCTTATACAATGAGCAGTTCTTC; CDR3aa: CASSRLGILYNEQFF
len: 16; d_gene: .; j_gene: TRBJ2-1; abundance: .; v_gene: TRBV6-1; CDR3nt: TGTGCCAGCATGGGGAGGACCGGGGCAGGCTACAATGAGCAGTTCTTC; CDR3aa: CASMGRTGAGYNEQFF
len: 20; d_gene: TRBD2; j_gene: TRBJ2-7; abundance: many; v_gene: TRBV5-1; CDR3nt: TGCGCCAGCAGCTTGCCAGGACCGGGACTAGCGGGGGGTTGGTCCTACGAGCAGTACTTC; CDR3aa: CASSLPGPGLAGGWSYEQYF
len: 13; d_gene: .; j_gene: TRBJ1-2; abundance: many; v_gene: TRBV6-4; CDR3nt: TGTGCCAGCAGTGAGGGGGCGAACTATGGCTACACCTTC; CDR3aa: CASSEGANYGYTF
len: 14; d_gene: .; j_gene: TRBJ1-6; abundance: many; v_gene: TRBV3-1; CDR3nt: TGTGCCAGCAGCCACCTACAGGGCGAGGCACCCCTCCACTTT; CDR3aa: CASSHLQGEAPLHF
len: 15; d_gene: TRBD1; j_gene: TRBJ1-2; abundance: .; v_gene: TRBV19; CDR3nt: TGTGCCAGTAGGCCTCCGGGACAGCCTAACTATGGCTACACCTTC; CDR3aa: CASRPPGQPNYGYTF
len: 15; d_gene: .; j_gene: TRBJ1-2; abundance: few; v_gene: TRBV7-8; CDR3nt: TGTGCCAGCAGCCTAGGCGGGGGGACTATCTATGGCTACACCTTC; CDR3aa: CASSLGGGTIYGYTF